A single TCR beta chain is shown here with its context. Blood CD8+ and CD4+ T cells underwent high-throughput TCR beta sequencing. This record comes from a study of CD8 T cells in Susac syndrome. The authors reverse transcribed roughly 0.5 to 1 ug RNA with random hexamers. Amplification of TCR beta CDR3 was carried out by immunoSEQ multiplex PCR, which covered 54 Vbeta and 13 Jbeta segments. A single record per CDR3 protein comes from TCRdb applying MiXCR to the immunoSEQ multiplex PCR reads. The sample lists some 63,000 distinct CDR3 sequences; approximately 93% were seen once. This receptor was taken from a human donor with multiple sclerosis. Material: CD8+ T cells from PBMCs.

The DNA of the CDR3 is TGTGCCAGCAGCTTAAATCTGGGCGAGACCCAGTACTTC. Translating it yields CASSLNLGETQYF. The chain uses TRBV7-9 and TRBJ2-5; no clear D. V shed 2 bases and J shed 5 bases, with 9 bases lying between them. This CDR3 comprises 13 residues. CDR1 and CDR2 from the germline V gene are SEHNR and FQNEAQ (reference sequence). The full variable domain, rest sourced from reference TRBV7-9 and TRBJ2-5, is DTGVSQNPRHKITKRGQNVTFRCDPISEHNRLYWYRQTLGQGPEFLTYFQNEAQLEKSRLLSDRFSAERPKGSFSTLEIQRTEQGDSAMYLCASSLNLGETQYFGPGTRLLVL.